The source of this TCR beta chain is a study of T cells in localized non-small cell lung cancer. Study-wide points: Of the top 100 tumor clones, median approximately 60 were in adjacent lung, more than 25 among its top 100. Longer overall survival was associated with a higher density of T cells in the blood. The highest T cell clonality was in uninvolved adjacent lung, above tumor. Heterogeneity remains possible because sequencing was limited to only one tumor region.

The assay was immunoSEQ multiplex PCR, and TCRdb's table has in-frame clones only and misses some. The sample shows 50,000 or so clones, over 70% of them seen only once. Germline CDR1 is MRHNA and CDR2 is SNTAGT. CDR3 length equals 15 residues. The ends lost 6 bases at V and 6 bases at J; junction bases unmatched: 12. As concerns this clone: Its antigen is still unknown.

The receptor was isolated from a woman aged 40-69 years with stage II lung adenocarcinoma. The chain has TRBV6-4 and TRBJ1-1; 8 nucleotides agree with TRBD1. Source: PBMCs, taken before any cancer treatment. CDR3 DNA sequence: TGTGCCAGCAGCCCCCGGCCAGGGGGCGTCTCTGAAGCTTTCTTT. Translated: CASSPRPGGVSEAFF.